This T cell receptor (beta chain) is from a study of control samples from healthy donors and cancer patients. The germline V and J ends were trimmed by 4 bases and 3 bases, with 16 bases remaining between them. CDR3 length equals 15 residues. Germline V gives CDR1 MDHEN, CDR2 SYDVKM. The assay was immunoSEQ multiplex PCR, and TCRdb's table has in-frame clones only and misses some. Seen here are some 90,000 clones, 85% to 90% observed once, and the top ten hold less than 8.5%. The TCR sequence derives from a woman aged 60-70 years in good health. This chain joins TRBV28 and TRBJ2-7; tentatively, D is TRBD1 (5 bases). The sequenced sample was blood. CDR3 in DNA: TGTGCCAGCAGTTCTCCAGGGTTAGGGGACTACGAGCAGTACTTC. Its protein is CASSSPGLGDYEQYF.